This T cell receptor (beta chain) was profiled in a study of response to subunit inactivated influenza vaccine. Study-wide results and limits: It was suggested by the authors that few new T cells are recruited by each seasonal influenza vaccination.

This clonotype was counted only a few times. What it recognizes is unknown. In TCRdb, the RT-PCR reads were re-called with MiXCR into one record per CDR3 protein. The data show 650,000 or so distinct CDR3 sequences, with 12% to 15% seen just once and 7.6% held by the top ten. After removal of 6 bases from V and 5 bases from J, the junction contained 5 bases not matched to a gene. This CDR3 region has 14 residues. The germline V gene encodes CDR1 MDHEN and CDR2 SYDVKM. Specimen: PBMCs from blood, collected 14 to 15 days before vaccination. The sequence was obtained from a man aged 50 to 60 who received an inactivated influenza vaccine. The genes are TRBV28 and TRBJ2-2; 8 positions match TRBD1. CDR3 sequence: CASRQGDRTGELFF. In DNA, the CDR3 is TGTGCCAGCAGACAGGGGGATCGAACCGGGGAGCTGTTTTTT.